The 27 T cell receptor beta chains below were found in one sample sequenced in a study of CD8 T cells in ankylosing spondylitis. TCRdb re-analysed the 5' RACE reads in MiXCR, keeping a single row per CDR3 protein. Among 250,000 to 400,000 distinct CDR3 sequences listed, about 9.9% were seen once. The source material was blood, either unsorted or a sorted T cell fraction (not recorded which). The source is a female donor with ankylosing spondylitis or in good health (not recorded which).

The rearrangement links TRBV9 to TRBJ2-3, with TRBD2 matching 10 bases. V lost 2 bases to trimming and J lost 4 bases; unmatched junction nucleotides: 4. The CDR3 runs to 15 residues. CDR1 is SGDLS and CDR2 is YYNGEE in the germline V gene. CDR3 residues: CASSVLAGEADTQYF. In nucleotides, the CDR3 is TGTGCCAGCAGCGTTCTAGCGGGGGAGGCAGATACGCAGTATTTT.

This clonotype was seen repeatedly, ten times or more. The V call is TRBV3-1, the J call TRBJ2-1; D gene ambiguous. Germline CDR1 LGHDT, CDR2 YNNKEL (reference sequence). V lost 1 base and J 11 bases, leaving 12 bases between the germline ends. This CDR3 is 13 amino acids long. The CDR3 reads CASSQVSPGQQFF. The CDR3 DNA follows: TGTGCCAGCAGCCAAGTGTCCCCGGGCCAGCAGTTCTTC.

The sample holds many counts of this clonotype. The chain couples TRBV15 to TRBJ1-5, with D possibly TRBD1 on 5 matching bases. Germline CDR1 and CDR2: LNHNV and YYDKDF (reference sequence). The germline V and J ends were trimmed by 0 bases and 2 bases, with 11 bases remaining between them. The CDR3 is 16 amino acids. CDR3 nucleotide sequence: TGTGCCACCAGCAGAGATAAGGGGTATGGCAATCAGCCCCAGCATTTT. It yields the protein CATSRDKGYGNQPQHF. Full variable domain (missing parts from reference TRBV15 and TRBJ1-5): DAMVIQNPRYQVTQFGKPVTLSCSQTLNHNVMYWYQQKSSQAPKLLFHYYDKDFNNEADTPDNFQSRRPNTSFCFLDIRSPGLGDTAMYLCATSRDKGYGNQPQHFGDGTRLSIL.

This clonotype was counted at least ten times. This chain uses TRBV5-1 with TRBJ1-4; D gene uncertain. Germline V gene sequence: CDR1 SGHRS, CDR2 YFSETQ. V was trimmed by 0 bases and J by 5 bases, leaving 11 bases between them. The CDR3 has 15 residues. CDR3 in amino acids: CASSLDTNPNEKLFF. Written as DNA, the CDR3 is TGCGCCAGCAGCTTGGATACAAACCCAAATGAAAAACTGTTTTTT.

The chain joins TRBV25-1 to TRBJ2-7; D gene uncertain. CDR1 and CDR2 from the germline V gene are MGHDK and SYGVNS. Trimming took off 3 bases at V and 6 bases at J, with 12 bases between the two ends. The CDR3 has 13 amino acids. CDR3 in DNA: TGTGCCAGCAGTGATTTGTCCGGTCGCGAGCAGTACTTC. This sequence encodes CASSDLSGREQYF.

A few counts support this clonotype. The V and J genes are TRBV20-1 and TRBJ2-6; 9 bases line up with TRBD1. The V gene end was trimmed by 5 bases and the J gene end by 2 bases; junction bases not matched to a gene: 1. The CDR3 loop spans 14 amino acids. In germline, CDR1 is DFQATT, CDR2 SNEGSKA (reference sequence). The CDR3 DNA reads TGCAGTGCTGGGACAGGGACTGGGGCCAACGTCCTGACTTTC. Amino acids: CSAGTGTGANVLTF.

The rearrangement links TRBV5-1 to TRBJ1-5; D may be TRBD1 (6 bases). Trimming shortened V by 0 bases and J by 0 bases, and 10 bases separated the two germline ends. This CDR3 comprises 16 residues. Looked up from germline, CDR1 is SGHRS and CDR2 is YFSETQ. CDR3 in amino acids: CASSLVPGDSNQPQHF. CDR3 DNA sequence: TGCGCCAGCAGCTTGGTCCCAGGGGATAGCAATCAGCCCCAGCATTTT. The whole variable domain, remainder taken from reference TRBV5-1 and TRBJ1-5, is KAGVTQTPRYLIKTRGQQVTLSCSPISGHRSVSWYQQTPGQGLQFLFEYFSETQRNKGNFPGRFSGRQFSNSRSEMNVSTLELGDSALYLCASSLVPGDSNQPQHFGDGTRLSIL.

This clonotype was counted at least ten times. The chain joins TRBV7-9 to TRBJ1-2, with D unclear. CDR1 and CDR2 from the germline V gene are SEHNR and FQNEAQ (reference sequence). Trimming removed 5 bases at V and 8 bases at J, with 12 bases between. CDR3 length: 12 amino acids. For the CDR3, the DNA is TGTGCCAGCAGCCAGCAAGACCTGGGCTACACCTTC. Translating gives CASSQQDLGYTF. Using reference TRBV7-9 and TRBJ1-2 for the parts outside the CDR3, the full variable domain is DTGVSQNPRHKITKRGQNVTFRCDPISEHNRLYWYRQTLGQGPEFLTYFQNEAQLEKSRLLSDRFSAERPKGSFSTLEIQRTEQGDSAMYLCASSQQDLGYTFGSGTRLTVV.

This chain links TRBV18 with TRBJ2-1, with a weak D call TRBD1 (6 bases). Germline-derived CDR1 and CDR2 are KGHSH and LQKENI. V gave up 2 bases and J gave up 0 bases, with 11 bases separating them. This CDR3 is built from 16 residues. The DNA for the CDR3 is TGTGCCAGCTCACCAAGGACAGAAAGCTCCTACAATGAGCAGTTCTTC. It yields the protein CASSPRTESSYNEQFF.

This clonotype has ten or more counts. The chain combines TRBV7-2 with TRBJ2-1; D perhaps matches TRBD1 (5 bases). The CDR3 sequence is 14 residues long. Germline-derived CDR1 and CDR2 are SGHTA and FQGNSA. Trimming removed 5 bases at V and 4 bases at J, with 12 bases between. The chain's CDR3 is CASSKTAGYNEQFF. CDR3 bases: TGTGCCAGCAGCAAGACGGCAGGGTACAATGAGCAGTTCTTC.

This clonotype was seen only a few times. The CDR3 sequence: CASSHPSPRSEKLFF. The CDR3 DNA reads TGTGCCAGCAGCCACCCAAGCCCAAGAAGTGAAAAACTGTTTTTT. The rearrangement links TRBV5-6 to TRBJ1-4, with D hard to call. This CDR3 is 15 amino acids long. Germline CDR1 is SGHDT and CDR2 is YYEEEE. Deletions cut 4 bases from V and 7 bases from J, with 17 bases between.

The sample holds many counts of this clonotype. V and J are TRBV20-1 and TRBJ2-3, with D possibly matching TRBD2 (6 bases). CDR1 is DFQATT and CDR2 is SNEGSKA in the germline V gene (reference sequence). Trimming took 3 bases from V and 0 from J, leaving 19 bases between them. The CDR3 covers 17 residues. The DNA for the CDR3 is TGCAGTGCTAGCGGGAGCGCAAGAGACGCTAGCACAGATACGCAGTATTTT. Translating it yields CSASGSARDASTDTQYF.

This clonotype was detected many times. The V and J genes are TRBV27 and TRBJ2-7, with D possibly TRBD2 on 6 matching bases. The V and J ends lost 1 base and 0 bases respectively, with 7 bases between them. This CDR3 comprises 14 residues. Germline V lookup: CDR1 MNHEY, CDR2 SMNVEV (reference sequence). CDR3 loop: CASSLFGSSYEQYF. The CDR3 region has the DNA TGTGCCAGCAGTTTATTCGGGAGCTCCTACGAGCAGTACTTC.

The CDR3 loop is CAWSVGGGGKQPQHF. The CDR3, as DNA: TGTGCCTGGAGTGTGGGGGGAGGGGGTAAACAGCCCCAGCATTTT. The chain links TRBV30 to TRBJ1-5, with D possibly matching TRBD1 (6 bases). The germline V gene encodes CDR1 GTSNPN and CDR2 SVGIG (reference sequence). The CDR3 extends over 15 amino acids. The V gene lost 0 bases and the J gene lost 7 bases, with 16 bases spanning the gap.

Comments on this clonotype: A much larger clonotype is one base distant, so this may be a read error. This chain uses TRBV10-3 with TRBJ2-2, with a possible D match to TRBD1 (6 bases). Per germline, CDR1 ENHRY and CDR2 SYGVKD. The CDR3 is 13 residues long. CDR3: CAISSGDTVELFF. The CDR3 DNA is TGTGCCATCAGTTCCGGGGACACCGTGGAGCTGTTTTTT.

This clonotype was seen many times. The chain joins TRBV3-1 to TRBJ2-1; D not certain. The CDR3 has 17 amino acids. Trimming stripped 4 bases from V and 6 bases from J, with 22 bases between. Looked up from germline, CDR1 is LGHDT and CDR2 is YNNKEL (reference sequence). CDR3 residues: CASSLSKGKWDFNEQFF. CDR3 nucleotide sequence: TGTGCCAGCAGCCTTTCAAAAGGAAAGTGGGATTTCAATGAGCAGTTCTTC.

This clonotype was observed at least ten times. The rearrangement links TRBV7-9 to TRBJ2-5, with a possible D match to TRBD2 (5 bases). Germline values: CDR1 SEHNR, CDR2 FQNEAQ (reference sequence). V lost 4 bases, J lost 6 bases, and 15 bases lay in between. The CDR3 totals 14 residues. CDR3 sequence: CASSSEASPKTQYF. CDR3 DNA sequence: TGTGCCAGCAGCTCGGAGGCCAGTCCTAAGACCCAGTACTTC.

This clonotype was recorded a few times. The chain uses TRBV6-1 and TRBJ2-1; D is uncertain. Germline loops: CDR1 MNHNS, CDR2 SASEGT. CDR3 length: 13 residues. V shed 5 bases and J shed 6 bases, with 11 bases lying between them. The CDR3 loop is CASSPGLINEQFF. CDR3 nucleotides: TGTGCCAGCAGTCCCGGGCTAATCAATGAGCAGTTCTTC.

This clonotype showed up many times. CDR3 nucleotides: TGCGCCAGCAGCTTCTCAGGTCACACTGAAGCTTTCTTT. It codes for CASSFSGHTEAFF. V is TRBV5-1 and J is TRBJ1-1; D unresolved. Germline lookup yields CDR1 SGHRS and CDR2 YFSETQ. V was cut by 2 bases and J by 3 bases, with 8 bases left in between. The CDR3 runs 13 residues.

This clonotype was seen many times. This chain connects TRBV5-1 to TRBJ2-3, with 9 positions matching TRBD1. Germline loops: CDR1 SGHRS, CDR2 YFSETQ. The V gene end was trimmed by 4 bases and the J gene end by 1 base; junction bases not matched to a gene: 4. This CDR3 region has 15 residues. The CDR3 sequence is CASSLWTGGTDTQYF. In DNA form, the CDR3 reads TGCGCCAGCAGCCTTTGGACAGGGGGCACAGATACGCAGTATTTT.

This clonotype was observed a handful of times. V gene TRBV6-1 combines with J gene TRBJ2-5; no definite D call. Trimming took off 5 bases at V and 2 bases at J, with 9 bases between the two ends. Per germline, CDR1 MNHNS and CDR2 SASEGT. The CDR3 has 13 amino acids. The chain's CDR3 is CASSKGTQETQYF. CDR3 coding DNA: TGTGCCAGCAGTAAGGGCACTCAAGAGACCCAGTACTTC.

The chain couples TRBV11-1 to TRBJ2-1, with 9 positions matching TRBD1. Germline V gives CDR1 SGHAT, CDR2 FQDESV (reference sequence). The CDR3 has 20 amino acids. V lost 5 bases to trimming and J lost 4 bases; unmatched junction nucleotides: 21. The CDR3 nucleotides read TGTGCCAGCAGCCCGAAGGGGGGACAGGGAAGGACCCGGCCTTACAATGAGCAGTTCTTC. This encodes CASSPKGGQGRTRPYNEQFF.

The table lists this clonotype with many counts. The V and J genes are TRBV4-2 and TRBJ2-1; perhaps D is TRBD1 or TRBD2 (6 bases each). The CDR3 has 15 residues. The germline V gene encodes CDR1 LGHNA and CDR2 YNFKEQ. Trimming cost V 2 bases and J 4 bases, with 12 bases left between them. The CDR3 nucleotides read TGTGCCAGCAGCCAAAGGGGGGTAGTGTACAATGAGCAGTTCTTC. Protein product: CASSQRGVVYNEQFF.

The chain is built from TRBV5-1 and TRBJ2-3; maybe TRBD2 (6 bases). Germline assignment: CDR1 SGHRS and CDR2 YFSETQ. The CDR3 contains 14 residues. V lost 4 bases and J 8 bases, leaving 17 bases between the germline ends. This CDR3 is CASSTGDPPGTQYF. The CDR3 coding sequence is TGCGCCAGCAGCACGGGGGACCCCCCGGGTACGCAGTATTTT. Full variable domain (outside the CDR3, taken from reference TRBV5-1 and TRBJ2-3): KAGVTQTPRYLIKTRGQQVTLSCSPISGHRSVSWYQQTPGQGLQFLFEYFSETQRNKGNFPGRFSGRQFSNSRSEMNVSTLELGDSALYLCASSTGDPPGTQYFGPGTRLTVL.

The sample holds a few counts of this clonotype. The chain's CDR3 is CAWRPGVMNTEAFF. DNA for the CDR3: TGTGCCTGGAGACCAGGGGTCATGAACACTGAAGCTTTCTTT. V gene TRBV30 combines with J gene TRBJ1-1; D might be TRBD1 (6 bases). Germline V gives CDR1 GTSNPN, CDR2 SVGIG (reference sequence). V was clipped by 3 bases and J by 0 bases, with 11 bases between them. CDR3 length: 14 amino acids.

This clonotype was detected ten times or more. This rearrangement joins TRBV29-1 to TRBJ2-3; D might be TRBD2 (5 bases). V lost 0 bases, J lost 1 base, and 5 bases lay in between. The CDR3 covers 13 residues. The germline gives CDR1 SQVTM, CDR2 ANQGSEA. CDR3 loop: CSVEERGTDTQYF. The DNA for the CDR3 is TGCAGCGTTGAAGAGAGGGGCACAGATACGCAGTATTTT.

Comments on this clonotype: A clone one base away is much larger, so this may be a read error. This rearrangement joins TRBV3-1 to TRBJ2-1; 7 bases line up with TRBD2. Germline CDR1 LGHDT, CDR2 YNNKEL (reference sequence). This CDR3 has 15 amino acids. DNA of the CDR3: TGTGCCAGCTGCCAAGAGGGACGGGAGGTAGGTGAGCAGTTCTTC. Encoded protein: CASCQEGREVGEQFF.